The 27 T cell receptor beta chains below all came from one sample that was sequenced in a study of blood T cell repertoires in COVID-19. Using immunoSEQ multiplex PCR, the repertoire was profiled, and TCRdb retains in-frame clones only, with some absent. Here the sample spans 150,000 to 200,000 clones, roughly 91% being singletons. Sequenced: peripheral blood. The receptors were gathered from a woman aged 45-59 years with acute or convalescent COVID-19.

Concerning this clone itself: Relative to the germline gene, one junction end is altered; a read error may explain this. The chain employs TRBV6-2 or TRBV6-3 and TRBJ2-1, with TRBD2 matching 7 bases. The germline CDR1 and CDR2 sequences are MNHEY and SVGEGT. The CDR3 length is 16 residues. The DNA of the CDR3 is TGTGCCACCAGTTCCACGACGGCGGGAGTTGTCAATGAGCAGTTCTTC. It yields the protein CATSSTTAGVVNEQFF.

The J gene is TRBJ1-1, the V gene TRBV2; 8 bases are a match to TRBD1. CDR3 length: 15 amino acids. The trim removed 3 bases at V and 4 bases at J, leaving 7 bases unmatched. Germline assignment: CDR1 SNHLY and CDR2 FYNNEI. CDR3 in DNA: TGTGCCAGCAGTGATCGACAGGGGAGGACCACTGAAGCTTTCTTT. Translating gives CASSDRQGRTTEAFF. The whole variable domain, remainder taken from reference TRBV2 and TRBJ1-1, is EPEVTQTPSHQVTQMGQEVILRCVPISNHLYFYWYRQILGQKVEFLVSFYNNEISEKSEIFDDQFSVERPDGSNFTLKIRSTKLEDSAMYFCASSDRQGRTTEAFFGQGTRLTVV.

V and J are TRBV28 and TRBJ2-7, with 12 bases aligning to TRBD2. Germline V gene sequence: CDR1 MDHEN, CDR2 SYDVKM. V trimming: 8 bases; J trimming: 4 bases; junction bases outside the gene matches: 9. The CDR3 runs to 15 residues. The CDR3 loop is CASQTTGLAGYEQYF. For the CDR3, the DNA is TGTGCCAGCCAAACCACGGGACTAGCGGGTTACGAGCAGTACTTC.

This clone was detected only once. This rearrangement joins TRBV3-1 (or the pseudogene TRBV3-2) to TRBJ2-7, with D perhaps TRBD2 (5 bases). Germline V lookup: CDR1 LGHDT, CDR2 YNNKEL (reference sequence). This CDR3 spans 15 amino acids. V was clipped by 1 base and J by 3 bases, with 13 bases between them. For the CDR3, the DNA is TGTGCCAGCAGCCAAGGACGCAACGGGGACTACGAGCAGTACTTC. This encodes CASSQGRNGDYEQYF.

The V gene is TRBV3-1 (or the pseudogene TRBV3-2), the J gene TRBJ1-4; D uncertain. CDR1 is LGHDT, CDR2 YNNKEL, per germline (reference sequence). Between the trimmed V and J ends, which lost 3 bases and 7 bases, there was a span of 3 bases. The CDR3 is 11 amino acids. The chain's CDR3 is CASSHSEKLFF. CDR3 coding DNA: TGTGCCAGCAGCCACAGTGAAAAACTGTTTTTT.

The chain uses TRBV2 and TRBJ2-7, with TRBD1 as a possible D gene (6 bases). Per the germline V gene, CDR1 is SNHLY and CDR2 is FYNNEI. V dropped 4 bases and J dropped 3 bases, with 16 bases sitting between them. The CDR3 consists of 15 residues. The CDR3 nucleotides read TGTGCCAGCAGTGTTCCTCAGGACAGTGTCTACGAGCAGTACTTC. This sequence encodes CASSVPQDSVYEQYF.

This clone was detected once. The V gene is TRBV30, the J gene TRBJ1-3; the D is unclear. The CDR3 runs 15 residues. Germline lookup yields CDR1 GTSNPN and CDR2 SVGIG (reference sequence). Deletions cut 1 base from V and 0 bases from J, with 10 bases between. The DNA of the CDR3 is TGTGCCTGGAGTGGCTGGAGAAGCTCTGGAAACACCATATATTTT. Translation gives CAWSGWRSSGNTIYF.

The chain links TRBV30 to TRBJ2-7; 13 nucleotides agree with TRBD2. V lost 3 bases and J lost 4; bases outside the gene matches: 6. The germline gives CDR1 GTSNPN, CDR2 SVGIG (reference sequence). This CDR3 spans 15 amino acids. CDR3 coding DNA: TGTGCCTGGAGATCACGACTAGCGGGGGGTTACGAGCAGTACTTC. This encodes CAWRSRLAGGYEQYF.

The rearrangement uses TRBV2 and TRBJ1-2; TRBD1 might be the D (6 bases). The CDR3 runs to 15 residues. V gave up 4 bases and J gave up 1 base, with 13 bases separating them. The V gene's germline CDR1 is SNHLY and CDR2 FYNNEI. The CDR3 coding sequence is TGTGCCAGCAGTGGCAGGACAGCTAGTAACTATGGCTACACCTTC. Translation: CASSGRTASNYGYTF.

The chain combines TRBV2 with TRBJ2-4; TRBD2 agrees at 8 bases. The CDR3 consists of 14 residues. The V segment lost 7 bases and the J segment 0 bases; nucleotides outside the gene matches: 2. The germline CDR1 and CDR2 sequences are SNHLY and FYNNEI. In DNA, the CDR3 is TGTGCCAGCAACGGGAGGGTAGCCAAAAACATTCAGTACTTC. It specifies CASNGRVAKNIQYF.

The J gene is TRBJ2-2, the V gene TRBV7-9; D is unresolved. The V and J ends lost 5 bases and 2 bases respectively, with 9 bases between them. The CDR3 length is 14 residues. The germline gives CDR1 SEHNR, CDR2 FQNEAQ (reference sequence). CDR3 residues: CASSLPGNTGELFF. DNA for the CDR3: TGTGCCAGCAGCCTCCCTGGCAACACCGGGGAGCTGTTTTTT.

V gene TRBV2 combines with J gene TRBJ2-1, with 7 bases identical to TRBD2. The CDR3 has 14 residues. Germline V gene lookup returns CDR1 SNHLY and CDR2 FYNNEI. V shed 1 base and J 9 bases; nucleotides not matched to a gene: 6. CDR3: CASSEVGGPGEQFF. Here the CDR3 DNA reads TGTGCCAGCAGTGAAGTGGGAGGGCCAGGTGAGCAGTTCTTC.

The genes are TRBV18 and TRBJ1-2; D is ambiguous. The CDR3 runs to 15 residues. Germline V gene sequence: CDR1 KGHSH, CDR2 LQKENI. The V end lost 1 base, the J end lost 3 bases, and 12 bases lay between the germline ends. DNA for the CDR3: TGTGCCAGCTCACCACTCGGATATGGAGACTATGGCTACACCTTC. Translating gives CASSPLGYGDYGYTF.

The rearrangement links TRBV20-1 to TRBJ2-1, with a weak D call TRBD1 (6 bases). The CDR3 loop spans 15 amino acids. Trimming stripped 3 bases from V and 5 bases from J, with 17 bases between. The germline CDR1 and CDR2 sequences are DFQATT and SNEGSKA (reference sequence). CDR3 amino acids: CSASIARGSNNEQFF. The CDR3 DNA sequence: TGCAGTGCTAGTATCGCCAGGGGCTCAAACAATGAGCAGTTCTTC.

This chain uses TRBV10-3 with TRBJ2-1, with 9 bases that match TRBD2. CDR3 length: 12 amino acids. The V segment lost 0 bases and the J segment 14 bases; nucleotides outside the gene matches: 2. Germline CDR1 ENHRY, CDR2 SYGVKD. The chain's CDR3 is CAISESAGGKFF. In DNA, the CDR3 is TGTGCCATCAGTGAGTCAGCGGGAGGCAAGTTCTTC.

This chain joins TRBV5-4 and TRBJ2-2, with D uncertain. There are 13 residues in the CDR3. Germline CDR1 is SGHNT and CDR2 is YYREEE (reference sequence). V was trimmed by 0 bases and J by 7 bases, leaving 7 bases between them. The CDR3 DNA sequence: TGTGCCAGCAGCTTGGTGGTCAGCGGGGAGCTGTTTTTT. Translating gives CASSLVVSGELFF.

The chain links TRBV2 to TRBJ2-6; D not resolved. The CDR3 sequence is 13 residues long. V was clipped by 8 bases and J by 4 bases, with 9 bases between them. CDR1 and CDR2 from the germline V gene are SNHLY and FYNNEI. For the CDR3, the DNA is TGTGCCAGCTCTTATACAGGGGCCAACGTCCTGACTTTC. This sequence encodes CASSYTGANVLTF.

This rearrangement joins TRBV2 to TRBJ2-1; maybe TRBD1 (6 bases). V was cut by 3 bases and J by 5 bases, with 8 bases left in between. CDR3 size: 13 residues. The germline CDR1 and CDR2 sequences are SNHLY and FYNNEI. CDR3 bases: TGTGCCAGCAGTGAGGACAGCCACAATGAGCAGTTCTTC. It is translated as CASSEDSHNEQFF.

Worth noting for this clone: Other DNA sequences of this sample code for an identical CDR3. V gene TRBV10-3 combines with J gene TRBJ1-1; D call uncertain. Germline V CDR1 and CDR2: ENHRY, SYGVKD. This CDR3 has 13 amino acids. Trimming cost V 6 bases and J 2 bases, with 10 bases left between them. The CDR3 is CAISGTQNTEAFF. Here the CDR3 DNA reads TGTGCCATCAGCGGTACCCAAAACACTGAAGCTTTCTTT.

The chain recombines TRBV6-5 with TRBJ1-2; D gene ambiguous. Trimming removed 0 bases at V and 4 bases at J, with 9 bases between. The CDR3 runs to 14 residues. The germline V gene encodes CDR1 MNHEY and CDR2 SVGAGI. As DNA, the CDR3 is TGTGCCAGCAGTTACTCCGGTTCGGTCTATGGCTACACCTTC. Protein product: CASSYSGSVYGYTF.

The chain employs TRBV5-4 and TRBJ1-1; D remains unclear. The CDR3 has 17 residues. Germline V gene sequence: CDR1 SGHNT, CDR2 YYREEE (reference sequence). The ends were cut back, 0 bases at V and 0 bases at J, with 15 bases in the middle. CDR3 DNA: TGTGCCAGCAGCTTGGAGGAGAGGGAAAGCATGAACACTGAAGCTTTCTTT. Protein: CASSLEERESMNTEAFF.

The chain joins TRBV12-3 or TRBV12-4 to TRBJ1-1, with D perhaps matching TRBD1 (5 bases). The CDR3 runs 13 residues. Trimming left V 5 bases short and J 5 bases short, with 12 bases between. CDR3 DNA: TGTGCCAGCAGTGAAACAGGTAAAACTGAAGCTTTCTTT. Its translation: CASSETGKTEAFF.

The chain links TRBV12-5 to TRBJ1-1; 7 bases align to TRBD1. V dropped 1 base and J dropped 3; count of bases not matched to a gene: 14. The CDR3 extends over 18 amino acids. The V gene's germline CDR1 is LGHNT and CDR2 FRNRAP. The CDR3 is CASGLATKIQGKDTEAFF. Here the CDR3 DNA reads TGTGCTAGTGGTTTGGCCACAAAAATACAGGGGAAAGACACTGAAGCTTTCTTT. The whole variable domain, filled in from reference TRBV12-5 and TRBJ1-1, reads DARVTQTPRHKVTEMGQEVTMRCQPILGHNTVFWYRQTMMQGLELLAYFRNRAPLDDSGMPKDRFSAEMPDATLATLKIQPSEPRDSAVYFCASGLATKIQGKDTEAFFGQGTRLTVV.

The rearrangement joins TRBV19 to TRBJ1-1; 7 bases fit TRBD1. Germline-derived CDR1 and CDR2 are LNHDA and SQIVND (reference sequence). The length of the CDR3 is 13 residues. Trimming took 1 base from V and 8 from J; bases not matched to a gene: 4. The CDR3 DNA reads TGTGCCAGTAGTATAGTTAAGGGGGCAGAAGCTTTCTTT. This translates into CASSIVKGAEAFF.

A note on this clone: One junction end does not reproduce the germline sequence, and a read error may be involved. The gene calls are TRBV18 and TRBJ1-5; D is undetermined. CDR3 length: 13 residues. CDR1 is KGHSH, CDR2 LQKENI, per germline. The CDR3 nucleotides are TGTGCCACCTCATCTTCTAGCAATCAGCCCCAGCATTTT. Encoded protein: CATSSSSNQPQHF.

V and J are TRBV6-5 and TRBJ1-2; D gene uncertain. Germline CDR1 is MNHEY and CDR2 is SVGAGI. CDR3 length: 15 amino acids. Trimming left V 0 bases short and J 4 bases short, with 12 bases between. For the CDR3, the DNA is TGTGCCAGCAGTTACTCGTCGGGAAATTCCTATGGCTACACCTTC. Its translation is CASSYSSGNSYGYTF.

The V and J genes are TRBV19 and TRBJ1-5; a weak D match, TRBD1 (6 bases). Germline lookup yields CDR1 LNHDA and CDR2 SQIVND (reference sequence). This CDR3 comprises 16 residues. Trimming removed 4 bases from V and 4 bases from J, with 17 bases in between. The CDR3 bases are TGTGCCAGTAGTACGGACAGCGCGCCGACTAATCAGCCCCAGCATTTT. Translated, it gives CASSTDSAPTNQPQHF.